A selection of T cell receptor beta chains follows, all from one sample in a study of T cell responses to AZD1222 COVID-19 vaccine. Clones were read by immunoSEQ multiplex PCR, and TCRdb kept only the in-frame ones, dropping some. This sample has 95,000 to 100,000 clones, with about nine tenths found just once. Sequences were derived from peripheral blood, sampled 28 days after the second AZD1222 dose. The receptors here all came from an adult who received the AZD1222 COVID-19 vaccine. Both conserved end residues are part of each CDR3. Each record gives: clone size, D gene, V gene, J gene, CDR3 protein, CDR3 DNA. A D gene is named only where the DNA matches it firmly. Some rows mark clone size as missing; the rest say once, few, many or name a class of expanded clone.

clone size: .
D gene: .
V gene: TRBV5-1
J gene: TRBJ2-5
CDR3 protein: CASSLYPAVQETQYF
CDR3 DNA: TGCGCCAGCAGCTTGTATCCAGCGGTACAAGAGACCCAGTACTTC

clone size: .
D gene: .
V gene: TRBV10-3
J gene: TRBJ1-1
CDR3 protein: CAISESTGPGRSEAFF
CDR3 DNA: TGTGCCATCAGTGAGTCGACGGGCCCCGGGAGGTCTGAAGCTTTCTTT

clone size: .
D gene: TRBD1
V gene: TRBV5-4
J gene: TRBJ1-4
CDR3 protein: CASRRDSNNEKLFF
CDR3 DNA: TGTGCCAGCAGACGGGACAGCAATAATGAAAAACTGTTTTTT

clone size: .
D gene: .
V gene: TRBV30
J gene: TRBJ2-2
CDR3 protein: CAWSAGQLFF
CDR3 DNA: TGTGCCTGGAGTGCGGGTCAACTGTTTTTT

clone size: .
D gene: TRBD2
V gene: TRBV15
J gene: TRBJ2-4
CDR3 protein: CATSRGTSGIFPKNIQYF
CDR3 DNA: TGTGCCACCAGCAGGGGGACTAGCGGGATATTTCCCAAAAACATTCAGTACTTC

clone size: .
D gene: .
V gene: TRBV5-1
J gene: TRBJ2-2
CDR3 protein: CASSLGQRAGELFF
CDR3 DNA: TGCGCCAGCAGCTTGGGACAGAGGGCCGGGGAGCTGTTTTTT

clone size: .
D gene: .
V gene: TRBV29-1
J gene: TRBJ2-4
CDR3 protein: CSVEINRADIQYF
CDR3 DNA: TGCAGCGTTGAGATTAACAGGGCGGACATTCAGTACTTC

clone size: .
D gene: .
V gene: TRBV5-3
J gene: TRBJ2-7
CDR3 protein: CARRLAQCSYEQYF
CDR3 DNA: TGTGCCAGAAGATTAGCGCAATGCTCCTACGAGCAGTACTTC

clone size: .
D gene: .
V gene: TRBV29-1
J gene: TRBJ1-1
CDR3 protein: CSVWWGRATEAFF
CDR3 DNA: TGCAGCGTTTGGTGGGGCCGGGCCACTGAAGCTTTCTTT

clone size: .
D gene: .
V gene: TRBV19
J gene: TRBJ1-1
CDR3 protein: CASSMVEGQMNTEAFF
CDR3 DNA: TGTGCCAGTAGTATGGTGGAGGGGCAGATGAACACTGAAGCTTTCTTT

clone size: .
D gene: .
V gene: TRBV19
J gene: TRBJ1-4
CDR3 protein: CASTPAQRQGNEKLFF
CDR3 DNA: TGTGCCAGTACCCCCGCCCAAAGGCAGGGAAATGAAAAACTGTTTTTT

clone size: .
D gene: .
V gene: TRBV18
J gene: TRBJ2-7
CDR3 protein: CASSPRGTSYEQYF
CDR3 DNA: TGTGCCAGCTCACCCCGCGGGACATCCTACGAGCAGTACTTC

clone size: .
D gene: .
V gene: TRBV2
J gene: TRBJ2-7
CDR3 protein: CASRRQDPRYDEQYF
CDR3 DNA: TGTGCCAGCAGACGACAGGACCCAAGATATGACGAGCAGTACTTC

clone size: .
D gene: TRBD2
V gene: TRBV19
J gene: TRBJ2-1
CDR3 protein: CASSIWAGGENNEQFF
CDR3 DNA: TGTGCCAGTAGTATCTGGGCGGGAGGAGAGAACAATGAGCAGTTCTTC

clone size: .
D gene: .
V gene: TRBV18
J gene: TRBJ1-5
CDR3 protein: CASSPGNQPQHF
CDR3 DNA: TGTGCCAGCTCACCAGGGAATCAGCCCCAGCATTTT

clone size: .
D gene: .
V gene: TRBV6-4
J gene: TRBJ1-4
CDR3 protein: CASRFRSNEKLFF
CDR3 DNA: TGTGCCAGCAGGTTTAGGAGTAATGAAAAACTGTTTTTT

clone size: .
D gene: .
V gene: TRBV5-6
J gene: TRBJ2-1
CDR3 protein: CASSFRGGEYNEQFF
CDR3 DNA: TGTGCCAGCAGCTTCCGGGGAGGAGAGTACAATGAGCAGTTCTTC

clone size: .
D gene: .
V gene: TRBV7-2
J gene: TRBJ1-1
CDR3 protein: CASSPGFSEAFF
CDR3 DNA: TGTGCCAGCAGCCCTGGGTTCTCTGAAGCTTTCTTT

clone size: .
D gene: .
V gene: TRBV4-1
J gene: TRBJ1-5
CDR3 protein: CASSQPISGGPQHF
CDR3 DNA: TGCGCCAGCAGCCAACCGATCTCGGGGGGGCCCCAGCATTTT

clone size: once
D gene: .
V gene: TRBV14
J gene: TRBJ2-7
CDR3 protein: CASSQEWSEQYF
CDR3 DNA: TGTGCCAGCAGCCAAGAATGGAGTGAGCAGTACTTC

clone size: .
D gene: TRBD2
V gene: TRBV6-5
J gene: TRBJ2-1
CDR3 protein: CASSRLAGAHEQFF
CDR3 DNA: TGTGCCAGCAGTAGACTAGCGGGAGCCCATGAGCAGTTCTTC

clone size: .
D gene: TRBD1
V gene: TRBV5-1
J gene: TRBJ2-1
CDR3 protein: CASRPRGPSYNEQFF
CDR3 DNA: TGCGCCAGCAGACCCAGGGGGCCCTCCTACAATGAGCAGTTCTTC

clone size: .
D gene: TRBD1
V gene: TRBV11-2
J gene: TRBJ2-7
CDR3 protein: CASNPTGGTYEQYF
CDR3 DNA: TGTGCCAGCAACCCAACAGGGGGCACCTACGAGCAGTACTTC

clone size: .
D gene: TRBD1
V gene: TRBV10-3
J gene: TRBJ2-7
CDR3 protein: CASSRLGTGDTHEQYF
CDR3 DNA: TGTGCCAGCTCAAGGTTAGGGACAGGGGACACCCACGAGCAGTACTTC

clone size: .
D gene: TRBD1
V gene: TRBV9
J gene: TRBJ2-5
CDR3 protein: CASSDTGAVGETQYF
CDR3 DNA: TGTGCCAGCAGCGATACAGGGGCTGTCGGAGAGACCCAGTACTTC

clone size: .
D gene: .
V gene: TRBV20-1
J gene: TRBJ1-5
CDR3 protein: CSASGARGNQPQHF
CDR3 DNA: TGCAGTGCTAGTGGGGCAAGGGGTAATCAGCCCCAGCATTTT

clone size: .
D gene: .
V gene: TRBV28
J gene: TRBJ1-5
CDR3 protein: CASIRLGQPQHF
CDR3 DNA: TGTGCCAGCATCAGGTTGGGTCAGCCCCAGCATTTT

clone size: .
D gene: .
V gene: TRBV18
J gene: TRBJ2-7
CDR3 protein: CASSQAGSYEQYF
CDR3 DNA: TGTGCCAGCTCACAGGCGGGGAGTTACGAGCAGTACTTC

clone size: .
D gene: .
V gene: TRBV29-1
J gene: TRBJ1-1
CDR3 protein: CSVDRAVNTEAFF
CDR3 DNA: TGCAGCGTTGATCGGGCAGTCAACACTGAAGCTTTCTTT

clone size: .
D gene: TRBD1
V gene: TRBV7-8
J gene: TRBJ2-2
CDR3 protein: CASSWTGVNTGELFF
CDR3 DNA: TGTGCCAGCAGCTGGACAGGAGTCAACACCGGGGAGCTGTTTTTT

clone size: .
D gene: .
V gene: TRBV19
J gene: TRBJ1-2
CDR3 protein: CASSMAGVGGYTF
CDR3 DNA: TGTGCCAGTAGTATGGCGGGGGTAGGTGGCTACACCTTC

clone size: .
D gene: .
V gene: TRBV2
J gene: TRBJ2-1
CDR3 protein: CASSEGVSYNEQFF
CDR3 DNA: TGTGCCAGCAGTGAAGGGGTTTCCTACAATGAGCAGTTCTTC

clone size: .
D gene: .
V gene: TRBV3-1/TRBV3-2
J gene: TRBJ2-7
CDR3 protein: CASSRRAGREQYF
CDR3 DNA: TGTGCCAGCAGCCGCCGTGCAGGCAGAGAGCAGTACTTC

clone size: .
D gene: TRBD2
V gene: TRBV5-1
J gene: TRBJ2-1
CDR3 protein: CASSGGLGAGGEQFF
CDR3 DNA: TGCGCCAGCAGCGGAGGACTAGGGGCCGGTGGTGAGCAGTTCTTC

clone size: .
D gene: TRBD2
V gene: TRBV19
J gene: TRBJ2-5
CDR3 protein: CASSQRLAGETQYF
CDR3 DNA: TGTGCCAGTAGTCAAAGACTAGCGGGAGAGACCCAGTACTTC

clone size: .
D gene: .
V gene: TRBV5-1
J gene: TRBJ2-1
CDR3 protein: CASGPEGSYNEQFF
CDR3 DNA: TGCGCCAGCGGACCGGAGGGCTCCTACAATGAGCAGTTCTTC

clone size: .
D gene: .
V gene: TRBV6-5
J gene: TRBJ2-1
CDR3 protein: CASSYNNEQFF
CDR3 DNA: TGTGCCAGCAGTTACAACAATGAGCAGTTCTTC

clone size: .
D gene: .
V gene: TRBV28
J gene: TRBJ2-7
CDR3 protein: CGTQLRGRGNEQYF
CDR3 DNA: TGTGGTACACAGTTGCGGGGGCGCGGGAACGAGCAGTACTTC

clone size: .
D gene: .
V gene: TRBV7-9
J gene: TRBJ1-1
CDR3 protein: CASSFETNTEAFF
CDR3 DNA: TGTGCCAGCAGCTTCGAGACCAACACTGAAGCTTTCTTT

clone size: .
D gene: .
V gene: TRBV11-2
J gene: TRBJ2-4
CDR3 protein: CASSSLRGSRDIQYF
CDR3 DNA: TGTGCCAGCAGCTCGCTACGGGGCTCGCGGGACATTCAGTACTTC

clone size: .
D gene: .
V gene: TRBV30
J gene: TRBJ1-6
CDR3 protein: CAWSTGSLGPYNSPLHF
CDR3 DNA: TGTGCCTGGAGTACCGGGTCCCTGGGCCCCTATAATTCACCCCTCCACTTT